This TCR beta chain was observed in a study of blood T cells in healthy people across ages. PCR was performed a second time for about 7 to 11 cycles using a sample-barcoded 5' primer and a J-beta primer mix. Each CDR3 protein gets one entry after TCRdb re-called the 5' RACE reads with MiXCR. The sample contains around 800,000 distinct CDR3 sequences, under 30% of which appear only once. On this clonotype: Relative to the germline gene, one junction end is altered; a read error may explain this.

The germline V gene has CDR1 SGDLS and CDR2 YYNGEE. This CDR3 comprises 16 residues. These data were likewise used in another study, on T cells of mothers and their children.

Source material: blood. The clonotype originates from a boy aged 5-17 years in good health. The rearrangement joins TRBV9 to TRBJ1-3, with D possibly TRBD1 on 5 matching bases. The CDR3 sequence is CASSVQGAVSGTTIYF. The CDR3, as DNA: TGTGCCAGCAGCGTACAAGGGGCAGTGTCTGGAACCACCATATATTTT.